These 27 T cell receptor beta chains were sequenced from one sample in a study of T cells in Graves' hyperthyroidism and ophthalmopathy. RNA transcripts served as the template for amplifying TCR beta CDR3 regions. An initial round of RT-PCR targeting the TCR CDR3 relied on the HTBI primer set. A single record per CDR3 protein comes from TCRdb applying MiXCR to the multiplex PCR reads. The sample lists around 380,000 distinct CDR3 sequences, approximately 15% occurring once. The specimen sequenced was blood. The receptors derive from a man under 40 with Graves' hyperthyroidism that later progressed to Graves' ophthalmopathy.

This rearrangement joins TRBV5-1 to TRBJ2-1, with TRBD2 matching over 11 bases. The V gene's germline CDR1 is SGHRS and CDR2 YFSETQ. CDR3 length equals 17 residues. Trimming at V came to 0 bases and at J to 7 bases, leaving 9 bases not matched to a gene. The CDR3 coding sequence is TGCGCCAGCAGCTTGGTCCCTAGCGGGGGGCTTTGGAATGAGCAGTTCTTC. The encoded protein is CASSLVPSGGLWNEQFF.

The sample holds many counts of this clonotype. The CDR3 region has the DNA TGCGCCAGCAGCTTGGGTCCCCGGGACAGGGCCTACGAGCAGTACTTC. The encoded protein is CASSLGPRDRAYEQYF. V usage is TRBV5-1 and J usage is TRBJ2-7, with TRBD1 matching 9 bases. With V trimmed by 0 bases and J by 2 bases, 6 bases remained unmatched. The CDR3 totals 16 residues. Germline lookup yields CDR1 SGHRS and CDR2 YFSETQ.

The sample holds many counts of this clonotype. This chain joins TRBV12-3 or TRBV12-4 and TRBJ1-1; D call uncertain. With 6 bases removed from V and 0 bases from J, the gap between germline ends came to 8 bases. The CDR3 loop spans 13 amino acids. CDR3 DNA sequence: TGTGCCAGCAGCCGGAAGGTGAACACTGAAGCTTTCTTT. It is translated as CASSRKVNTEAFF.

In the case of this clonotype: Germline and junction disagree at one end, which may indicate a read error. This chain joins TRBV5-1 and TRBJ2-1; 9 bases agree with TRBD2. CDR1 SGHRS and CDR2 YFSETQ come from the germline V gene. The CDR3 is 16 amino acids. The CDR3 loop reads CASSFLVAGDYNEQFF. The CDR3 coding sequence is TGCGCCAGTAGCTTCCTAGTAGCGGGGGATTACAATGAGCAGTTCTTC. The full variable domain, in which reference TRBV5-1 and TRBJ2-1 provide the parts outside the CDR3, is KAGVTQTPRYLIKTRGQQVTLSCSPISGHRSVSWYQQTPGQGLQFLFEYFSETQRNKGNFPGRFSGRQFSNSRSEMNVSTLELGDSALYLCASSFLVAGDYNEQFFGPGTRLTVL.

The CDR3: CASSQTGADNEQFF. The CDR3 nucleotides read TGTGCCAGCAGCCAAACGGGGGCAGACAATGAGCAGTTCTTC. The chain joins TRBV3-1 to TRBJ2-1; D assignment may be TRBD1 or TRBD2 (6 bases each). There are 14 residues in the CDR3. V gave up 2 bases and J gave up 5 bases, with 10 bases separating them. CDR1 LGHDT and CDR2 YNNKEL come from the germline V gene (reference sequence).

This clonotype was recorded many times. This chain's CDR3 is CASSPMDRAEEPQHF. CDR3 bases: TGTGCCAGCTCACCGATGGACAGGGCGGAGGAGCCCCAGCATTTT. V is TRBV18 and J is TRBJ1-5; 8 bases fit TRBD1. The V gene end was trimmed by 3 bases and the J gene end by 8 bases; junction bases not matched to a gene: 9. Germline CDR1 reads KGHSH; CDR2 reads LQKENI. CDR3 length: 15 residues.

This clonotype was recorded at least ten times. V is TRBV20-1 and J is TRBJ2-7, with 11 positions matching TRBD2. V lost 0 bases to trimming and J lost 0 bases; unmatched junction nucleotides: 1. The CDR3 runs to 15 residues. Germline values: CDR1 DFQATT, CDR2 SNEGSKA (reference sequence). CDR3 bases: TGCAGTGCTAGAGAACTAGCGGGGGCCTCCTACGAGCAGTACTTC. This encodes CSARELAGASYEQYF.

In its sample, this clonotype was seen many times. The genes are TRBV20-1 and TRBJ2-3; weak D call: TRBD2 (6 bases). Trimming took 4 bases from V and 2 from J, leaving 16 bases between them. The CDR3 has 15 residues. Germline loops: CDR1 DFQATT, CDR2 SNEGSKA (reference sequence). DNA of the CDR3: TGCAGTGCTAAGACGAGCGGGCCCCACACAGATACGCAGTATTTT. Protein product: CSAKTSGPHTDTQYF.

This clonotype was counted ten times or more. The chain has TRBV11-2 and TRBJ2-1; no clear D gene. Germline CDR1 and CDR2: SGHAT and FQNNGV. The CDR3 consists of 12 residues. V lost 7 bases and J lost 7, with 11 bases in between. CDR3 DNA: TGTGCCAGCACCCCGGGTCAGAATGAGCAGTTCTTC. This encodes CASTPGQNEQFF.

This clonotype was seen ten or more times. This rearrangement joins TRBV12-3 or TRBV12-4 to TRBJ2-2; TRBD1 or TRBD2 may be the D gene (5 bases each). The CDR3 totals 17 residues. Trimming cost V 6 bases and J 1 base, with 18 bases left between them. CDR3 nucleotide sequence: TGTGCCAGCAGCCCGTACCGGGACGTACAGAACACCGGGGAGCTGTTTTTT. It codes for CASSPYRDVQNTGELFF.

The V gene is TRBV7-9, the J gene TRBJ2-2; D is possibly TRBD1 (6 bases). Germline assignment: CDR1 SEHNR and CDR2 FQNEAQ (reference sequence). The ends were cut back, 4 bases at V and 5 bases at J, with 14 bases in the middle. The CDR3 is 15 residues long. CDR3 loop: CASSYETGATGELFF. The CDR3 DNA is TGTGCCAGCAGCTATGAGACAGGAGCAACCGGGGAGCTGTTTTTT. The full variable domain, rest sourced from reference TRBV7-9 and TRBJ2-2, is DTGVSQNPRHKITKRGQNVTFRCDPISEHNRLYWYRQTLGQGPEFLTYFQNEAQLEKSRLLSDRFSAERPKGSFSTLEIQRTEQGDSAMYLCASSYETGATGELFFGEGSRLTVL.

This clonotype occurred many times. CDR3 loop: CATSDDATEAFF. Here the CDR3 DNA reads TGTGCCACCAGTGACGACGCCACTGAAGCTTTCTTT. V gene TRBV24-1 combines with J gene TRBJ1-1; D remains ambiguous. V was pared by 4 bases and J by 4 bases, with 6 bases between. Germline CDR1 is KGHDR and CDR2 is SFDVKD. The CDR3 loop spans 12 amino acids.

Details on this clonotype: A much larger clonotype is one base distant, so this may be a read error. Written as DNA, the CDR3 is TGTGCCAGCAGTCCGGGTGGCGGCGAATCCTCCCACGAGCAGTACTTC. Translated: CASSPGGGESSHEQYF. This sequence joins TRBV6-1 and TRBJ2-7; D gene unclear. This CDR3 is 16 amino acids long. Germline CDR1 and CDR2: MNHNS and SASEGT.

There are many counts of this clonotype. The chain recombines TRBV6-1 with TRBJ2-3, with D perhaps TRBD2 (5 bases). This CDR3 spans 17 amino acids. V dropped 6 bases and J dropped 0 bases, with 19 bases sitting between them. Germline V gene data show CDR1 as MNHNS and CDR2 as SASEGT. The CDR3 is CASRSLGLARSTDTQYF. The CDR3 nucleotides are TGTGCCAGCAGAAGCCTCGGGCTAGCCCGTAGCACAGATACGCAGTATTTT.

The V gene is TRBV5-1, the J gene TRBJ2-5; tentative D call: TRBD1 (5 bases). The germline CDR1 and CDR2 sequences are SGHRS and YFSETQ. V lost 0 bases to trimming and J lost 3 bases, with 9 bases between them. The CDR3 sequence is 14 residues long. The CDR3 region has the DNA TGCGCCAGCAGCTTGGTCCAGGGTAAAGAGACCCAGTACTTC. Its translation is CASSLVQGKETQYF.

This clonotype was seen more than once but under ten times. In DNA form, the CDR3 reads TGTGCCAGTAGTATCCAGGGATGGGGTACGCAGTATTTT. Translation: CASSIQGWGTQYF. The rearrangement joins TRBV19 to TRBJ2-3, with D tentatively TRBD1 (5 bases). The V and J ends lost 3 bases and 8 bases respectively, with 12 bases between them. Per the germline V gene, CDR1 is LNHDA and CDR2 is SQIVND (reference sequence). The CDR3 spans 13 residues.

In this sample, this clonotype turned up many times. The chain carries TRBV6-1 and TRBJ2-7; weak D call: TRBD1 (5 bases). V lost 5 bases and J 0 bases, leaving 8 bases between the germline ends. This CDR3 spans 13 amino acids. CDR1 and CDR2 (germline): MNHNS, SASEGT. CDR3 region: CASSWGSSYEQYF. The CDR3 nucleotides are TGTGCCAGCAGTTGGGGCAGCTCCTACGAGCAGTACTTC.

This clonotype has only a few counts. This chain links TRBV5-1 with TRBJ2-4; no reliable D call. From germline, CDR1 is SGHRS and CDR2 YFSETQ. V shed 0 bases and J shed 5 bases, with 12 bases lying between them. CDR3 size: 15 residues. CDR3 loop: CASSLGGPTQNIQYF. CDR3 bases: TGCGCCAGCAGCTTGGGTGGGCCAACTCAAAACATTCAGTACTTC.

This clonotype was detected a few times. The V call is TRBV5-6, the J call TRBJ2-7; weak D call: TRBD1 (5 bases). Germline V lookup: CDR1 SGHDT, CDR2 YYEEEE. CDR3 length: 14 amino acids. Trimming shortened V by 4 bases and J by 1 base, and 12 bases separated the two germline ends. The DNA for the CDR3 is TGTGCCAGCAGCCCTACGACAGAATCCTACGAGCAGTACTTC. It specifies CASSPTTESYEQYF.

This clonotype has a count of ten or more. J is TRBJ2-7 and V is TRBV6-1; unclear D gene. V was clipped by 1 base and J by 5 bases, with 9 bases between them. Germline CDR1 MNHNS, CDR2 SASEGT. This CDR3 is 13 amino acids long. The chain's CDR3 is CASSEVGSNEQYF. The DNA of the CDR3 is TGTGCCAGCAGTGAAGTGGGGTCCAACGAGCAGTACTTC.

In its sample, this clonotype was seen many times. V is TRBV29-1 and J is TRBJ2-1; no firm D call. The CDR3 spans 13 residues. Germline CDR1 reads SQVTM; CDR2 reads ANQGSEA. V was shortened by 7 bases and J by 7 bases, with 17 bases between the two germline ends. CDR3 sequence reads: CSALPSTTNEQFF. The CDR3 nucleotides read TGCAGCGCCCTCCCCTCTACCACAAATGAGCAGTTCTTC.

The table lists this clonotype with many counts. J is TRBJ1-5 and V is TRBV7-2; D may be TRBD1 (5 bases). This CDR3 comprises 19 residues. Germline lookup yields CDR1 SGHTA and CDR2 FQGNSA. Trimming left V 2 bases short and J 2 bases short, with 22 bases between. The CDR3 loop is CASSLYWLGQGMGNQPQHF. CDR3 nucleotide sequence: TGTGCCAGCAGCTTATATTGGTTGGGTCAGGGAATGGGCAATCAGCCCCAGCATTTT.

V gene TRBV7-9 combines with J gene TRBJ1-1; TRBD1 is a possible D gene (5 bases). The CDR3 totals 13 residues. With 4 bases removed from V and 4 bases from J, the gap between germline ends came to 10 bases. The germline CDR1 and CDR2 sequences are SEHNR and FQNEAQ (reference sequence). This CDR3 is CASSWGRVTEAFF. The CDR3 DNA sequence: TGTGCCAGCAGCTGGGGACGGGTCACTGAAGCTTTCTTT.

The rearrangement joins TRBV4-1 to TRBJ1-6; TRBD1 matches at 9 bases. The CDR3 runs to 16 residues. CDR1 is MGHRA, CDR2 YSYEKL, per germline. V lost 1 base, J lost 11 bases, and 9 bases stayed unmatched. The CDR3 reads CASSQVPDRGWPPLHF. CDR3 nucleotide sequence: TGCGCCAGCAGCCAAGTACCGGACAGGGGATGGCCACCCCTCCACTTT.

This clonotype was detected only a few times. V and J are TRBV3-1 and TRBJ2-1; TRBD2 matches at 9 bases. The CDR3 is 16 amino acids. J lost 3 bases, V lost 6 bases, and 9 bases had no gene match. Germline loops: CDR1 LGHDT, CDR2 YNNKEL (reference sequence). DNA for the CDR3: TGTGCCAGCAGTTTTCATAGCGGGGGAGTCTACAATGAGCAGTTCTTC. Translating it yields CASSFHSGGVYNEQFF.

This clonotype occurred many times. The chain combines TRBV27 with TRBJ1-4; 7 positions agree with TRBD1. Germline CDR1 MNHEY, CDR2 SMNVEV (reference sequence). This CDR3 contains 16 residues. The V segment lost 7 bases and the J segment 4 bases; nucleotides outside the gene matches: 12. This CDR3 reads CASTRTGGADNEKLFF. The CDR3 DNA follows: TGTGCCAGCACTCGGACAGGAGGGGCAGATAATGAAAAACTGTTTTTT.

A word on this clonotype: This may stem from a read error, because a much larger clone lies one nucleotide away. The gene calls are TRBV6-2 or TRBV6-3 and TRBJ1-2; no definite D call. Trimming stripped 4 bases from V and 2 bases from J, with 14 bases between. The CDR3 consists of 15 residues. Germline CDR1 and CDR2: MNHEY and SVGEGT. CDR3 in amino acids: CASSCQGNQNYGYTF. The CDR3 bases are TGTGCCAGCAGTTGCCAAGGGAATCAGAACTATGGCTACACCTTC.